Reported below is one TCR beta chain. Its specificity is not known. The data were obtained in a study of T cell repertoires in cytomegalovirus infection. Overall study context: Carrying CMV and the relevant HLA type showed in public TCR beta signatures.

Using its own MiXCR run on the reads, TCRdb lists one record per CDR3 protein. The profile shows approximately 120,000 distinct CDR3 sequences, 25% to 35% of them singletons. This CDR3 comprises 13 residues. V lost 4 bases, J lost 3 bases, and 10 bases lay in between. The germline V gene encodes CDR1 SEHNR and CDR2 FQNEAQ (reference sequence). The sample in question was CD8+ T cells from cultured PBMCs, obtained from culture after CMV antigen stimulation. This chain uses TRBV7-9 with TRBJ2-7; no clear D. The TCR comes from a human donor in good health (CMV status not recorded). Some clones in this sample may be carry-over from other donors' samples. Here the CDR3 reads CASSSTVSYEQYF. The CDR3 DNA reads as TGTGCCAGCAGCTCGACGGTCAGCTACGAGCAGTACTTC.